What follows is one T cell receptor (beta chain) and its context. Antigen: not known. The data were taken from a study of a mutant IDH1 vaccine in newly diagnosed glioma. The overall study: Patients, over weeks 1, 3, 5, 7, 11, 15, 19 and 23, received a total of eight vaccinations. Commencement of vaccination occurred 4-6 weeks following radiotherapy alone, or concurrently with temozolomide cycles. Former treatment meant radiotherapy, temozolomide, or both; the majority had gotten both.

Time point: week 5, during vaccination. Topical imiquimod accompanied each vaccine dose, which consisted of 300 ug of mutant IDH1 20-mer peptide. The donors had new WHO grade 3 or 4 astrocytomas; these were IDH1-mutant and ATRX-lost. Measured with immunoSEQ multiplex PCR; TCRdb has only the in-frame clones, and not every one. The sample carries tens of thousands of clones, 70% to 90% recorded once. The sample was PBMCs, taken from a glioma patient whose treatment included an IDH1 peptide vaccine. This receptor was obtained from a man aged 35 to 55 with glioma.

CDR3 sequence: CATSTGTGGKNYGYTF. The DNA for the CDR3 is TGTGCCACCAGCACCGGGACAGGGGGCAAGAACTATGGCTACACCTTC. The chain recombines TRBV15 with TRBJ1-2; 12 nucleotides agree with TRBD1. The junction had 5 bases not matched to a gene; V was cut back by 4 bases and J by 2 bases. The V gene's germline CDR1 is LNHNV and CDR2 YYDKDF (reference sequence). This CDR3 contains 16 residues. The variable domain in full, completed from reference TRBV15 and TRBJ1-2, reads DAMVIQNPRYQVTQFGKPVTLSCSQTLNHNVMYWYQQKSSQAPKLLFHYYDKDFNNEADTPDNFQSRRPNTSFCFLDIRSPGLGDTAMYLCATSTGTGGKNYGYTFGSGTRLTVV.